This T cell receptor beta chain was captured in a study of blood T cells in healthy people across ages. Together with a sample-barcoded 5' primer, a J-beta primer mix was included in a second PCR lasting roughly 6 to 12 cycles. TCRdb passed the 5' RACE reads through MiXCR, listing each CDR3 protein once. This table has about 670,000 distinct CDR3 sequences, around 43% appearing once. Germline lookup yields CDR1 KGHSH and CDR2 LQKENI. V shed 2 bases and J shed 3 bases, with 11 bases lying between them. The CDR3 spans 14 residues. Only a few counts were recorded for this clonotype. The material sequenced was blood. This TCR was sampled from a man aged 80 or over in good health. The chain couples TRBV18 to TRBJ2-7; D gene uncertain. The DNA of the CDR3 is TGTGCCAGCTCACCAGTAGAGCGAGACTACGAGCAGTACTTC. It codes for CASSPVERDYEQYF. Complete variable domain (other parts from reference TRBV18 and TRBJ2-7): NAGVMQNPRHLVRRRGQEARLRCSPMKGHSHVYWYRQLPEEGLKFMVYLQKENIIDESGMPKERFSAEFPKEGPSILRIQQVVRGDSAAYFCASSPVERDYEQYFGPGTRLTVT.